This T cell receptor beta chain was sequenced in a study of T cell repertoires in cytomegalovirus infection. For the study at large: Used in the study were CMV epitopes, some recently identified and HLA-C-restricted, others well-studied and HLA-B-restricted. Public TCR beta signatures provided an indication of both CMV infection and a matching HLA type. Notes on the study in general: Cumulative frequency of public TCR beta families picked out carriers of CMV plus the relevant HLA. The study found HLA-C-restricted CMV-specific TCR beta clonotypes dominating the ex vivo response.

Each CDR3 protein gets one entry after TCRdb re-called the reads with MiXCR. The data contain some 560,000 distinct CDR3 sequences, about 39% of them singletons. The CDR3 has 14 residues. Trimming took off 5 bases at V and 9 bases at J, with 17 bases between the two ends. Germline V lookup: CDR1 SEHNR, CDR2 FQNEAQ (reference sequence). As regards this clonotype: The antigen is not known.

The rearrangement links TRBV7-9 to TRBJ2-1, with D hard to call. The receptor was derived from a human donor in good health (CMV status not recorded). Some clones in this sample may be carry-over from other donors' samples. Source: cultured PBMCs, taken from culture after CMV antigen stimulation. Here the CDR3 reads CASSPSVSGGEQFF. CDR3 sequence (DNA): TGTGCCAGCAGCCCCTCCGTGAGTGGTGGTGAGCAGTTCTTC. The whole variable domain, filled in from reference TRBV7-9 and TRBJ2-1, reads DTGVSQNPRHKITKRGQNVTFRCDPISEHNRLYWYRQTLGQGPEFLTYFQNEAQLEKSRLLSDRFSAERPKGSFSTLEIQRTEQGDSAMYLCASSPSVSGGEQFFGPGTRLTVL.